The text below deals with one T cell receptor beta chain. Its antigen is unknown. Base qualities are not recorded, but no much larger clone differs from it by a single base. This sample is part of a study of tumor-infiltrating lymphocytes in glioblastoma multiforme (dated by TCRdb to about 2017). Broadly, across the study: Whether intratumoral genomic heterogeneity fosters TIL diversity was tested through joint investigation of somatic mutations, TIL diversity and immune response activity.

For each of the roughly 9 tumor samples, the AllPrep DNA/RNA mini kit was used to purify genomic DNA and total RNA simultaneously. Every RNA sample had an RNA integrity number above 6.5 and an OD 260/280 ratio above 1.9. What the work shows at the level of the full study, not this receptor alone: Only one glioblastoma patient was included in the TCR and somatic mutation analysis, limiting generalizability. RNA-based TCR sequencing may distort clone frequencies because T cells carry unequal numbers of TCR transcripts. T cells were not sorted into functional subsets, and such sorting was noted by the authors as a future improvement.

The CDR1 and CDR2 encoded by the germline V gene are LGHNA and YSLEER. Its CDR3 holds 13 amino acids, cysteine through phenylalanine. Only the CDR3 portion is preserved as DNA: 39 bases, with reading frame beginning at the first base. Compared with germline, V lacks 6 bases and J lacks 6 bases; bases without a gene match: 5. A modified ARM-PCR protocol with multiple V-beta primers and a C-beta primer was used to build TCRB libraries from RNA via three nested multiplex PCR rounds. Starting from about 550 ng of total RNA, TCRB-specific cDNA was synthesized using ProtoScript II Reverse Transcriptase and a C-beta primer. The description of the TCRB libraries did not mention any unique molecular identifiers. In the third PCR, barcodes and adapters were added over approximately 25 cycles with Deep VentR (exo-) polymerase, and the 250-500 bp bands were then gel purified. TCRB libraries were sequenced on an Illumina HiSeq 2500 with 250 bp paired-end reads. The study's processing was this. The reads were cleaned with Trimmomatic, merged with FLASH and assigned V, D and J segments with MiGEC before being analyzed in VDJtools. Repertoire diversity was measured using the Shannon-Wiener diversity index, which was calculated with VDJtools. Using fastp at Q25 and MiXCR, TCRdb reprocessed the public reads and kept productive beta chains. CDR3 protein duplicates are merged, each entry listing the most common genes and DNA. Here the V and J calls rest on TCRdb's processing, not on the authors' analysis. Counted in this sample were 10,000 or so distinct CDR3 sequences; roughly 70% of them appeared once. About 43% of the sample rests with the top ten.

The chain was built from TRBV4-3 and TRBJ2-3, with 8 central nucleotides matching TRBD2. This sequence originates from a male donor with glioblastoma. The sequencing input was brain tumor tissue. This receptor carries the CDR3 CASSRRLADTQYF. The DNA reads TGCGCCAGCAGTCGCAGACTAGCGGATACGCAGTATTTT.